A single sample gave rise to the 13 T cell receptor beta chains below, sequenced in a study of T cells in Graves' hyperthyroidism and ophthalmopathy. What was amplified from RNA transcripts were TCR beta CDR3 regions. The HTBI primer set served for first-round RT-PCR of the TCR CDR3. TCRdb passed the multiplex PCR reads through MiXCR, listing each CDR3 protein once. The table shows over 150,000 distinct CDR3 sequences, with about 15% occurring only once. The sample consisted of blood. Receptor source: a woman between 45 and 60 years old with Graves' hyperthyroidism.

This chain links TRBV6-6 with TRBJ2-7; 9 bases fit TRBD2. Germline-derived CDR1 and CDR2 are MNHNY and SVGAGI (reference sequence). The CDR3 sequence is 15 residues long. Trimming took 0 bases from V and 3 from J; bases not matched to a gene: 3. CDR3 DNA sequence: TGTGCCAGCAGTTACTCGGGTAGCGGGAGCTACGAGCAGTACTTC. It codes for CASSYSGSGSYEQYF.

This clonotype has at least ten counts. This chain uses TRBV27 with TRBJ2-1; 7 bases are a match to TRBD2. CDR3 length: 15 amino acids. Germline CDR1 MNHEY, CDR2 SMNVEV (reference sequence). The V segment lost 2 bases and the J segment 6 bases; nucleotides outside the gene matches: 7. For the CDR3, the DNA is TGTGCCAGCAGTTTAAGGCTAGCGGAGGGCAATGAGCAGTTCTTC. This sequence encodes CASSLRLAEGNEQFF.

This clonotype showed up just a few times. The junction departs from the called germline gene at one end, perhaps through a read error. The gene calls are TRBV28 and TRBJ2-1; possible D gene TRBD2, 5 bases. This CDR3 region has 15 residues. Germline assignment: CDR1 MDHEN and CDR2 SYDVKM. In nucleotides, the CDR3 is TGTGCCAGCAGTCCCTGGCCGGACTCCTACAGTGAGCAGTTCTTC. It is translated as CASSPWPDSYSEQFF.

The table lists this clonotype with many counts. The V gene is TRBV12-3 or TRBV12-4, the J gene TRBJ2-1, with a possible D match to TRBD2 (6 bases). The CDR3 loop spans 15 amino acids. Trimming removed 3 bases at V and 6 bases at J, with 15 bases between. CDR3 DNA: TGTGCCAGCAGTTTTTATAGCGGACAAGTCAATGAGCAGTTCTTC. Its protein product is CASSFYSGQVNEQFF.

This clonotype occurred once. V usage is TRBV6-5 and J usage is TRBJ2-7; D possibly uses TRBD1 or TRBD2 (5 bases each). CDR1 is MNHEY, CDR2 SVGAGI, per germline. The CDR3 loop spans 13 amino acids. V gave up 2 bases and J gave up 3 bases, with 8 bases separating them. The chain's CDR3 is CASSYEGYYEQYF. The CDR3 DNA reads TGTGCCAGCAGTTACGAGGGGTACTACGAGCAGTACTTC.

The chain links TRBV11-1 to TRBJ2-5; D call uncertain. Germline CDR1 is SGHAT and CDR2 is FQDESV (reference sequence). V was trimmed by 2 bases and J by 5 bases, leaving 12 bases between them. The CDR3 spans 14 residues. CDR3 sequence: CASSLRVSLETQYF. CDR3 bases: TGTGCCAGCAGCTTAAGGGTCTCATTGGAGACCCAGTACTTC.

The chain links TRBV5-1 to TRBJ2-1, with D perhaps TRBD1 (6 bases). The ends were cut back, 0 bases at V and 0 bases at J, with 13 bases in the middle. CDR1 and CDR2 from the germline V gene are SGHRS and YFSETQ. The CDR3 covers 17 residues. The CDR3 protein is CASSLVPPGDSYNEQFF. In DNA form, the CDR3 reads TGCGCCAGCAGCTTGGTACCGCCAGGGGACTCCTACAATGAGCAGTTCTTC.

The DNA of the CDR3 is TGTGCCAGCAGCTTAGACCCGGGGCGGGAGGGGAACGAGCAGTACTTC. It translates to CASSLDPGREGNEQYF. The chain joins TRBV7-6 to TRBJ2-7; TRBD2 matches 9 bases. The CDR3 runs 16 residues. Germline CDR1 is SGHVS and CDR2 is FNYEAQ. The J segment lost 5 bases and the V segment lost 1 base, leaving 9 bases of the junction unmatched.

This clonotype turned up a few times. The CDR3: CASSLNRGVGGYTF. The CDR3 DNA reads as TGTGCCAGCAGTTTGAACAGGGGCGTCGGCGGCTACACCTTC. The genes are TRBV6-2 or TRBV6-3 and TRBJ1-2, with 7 bases that match TRBD1. The germline V gene has CDR1 MNHEY and CDR2 SVGEGT. The CDR3 sequence is 14 residues long. Germline trimming cut 4 bases from V and 8 bases from J; bases unmatched to any gene: 10.

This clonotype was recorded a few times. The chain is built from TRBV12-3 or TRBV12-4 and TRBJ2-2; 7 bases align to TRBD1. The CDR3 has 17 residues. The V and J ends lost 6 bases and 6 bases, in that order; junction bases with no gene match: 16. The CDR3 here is CASRGPREGAFAGELFF. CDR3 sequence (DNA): TGTGCCAGCAGGGGCCCGCGAGAGGGGGCGTTTGCCGGGGAGCTGTTTTTT.

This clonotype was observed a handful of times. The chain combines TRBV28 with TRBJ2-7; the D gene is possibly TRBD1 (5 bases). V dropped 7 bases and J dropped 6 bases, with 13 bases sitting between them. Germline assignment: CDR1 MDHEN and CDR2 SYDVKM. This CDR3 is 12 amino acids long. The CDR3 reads CASKGHVREQYF. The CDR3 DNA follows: TGTGCCAGCAAGGGGCATGTTCGCGAGCAGTACTTC.

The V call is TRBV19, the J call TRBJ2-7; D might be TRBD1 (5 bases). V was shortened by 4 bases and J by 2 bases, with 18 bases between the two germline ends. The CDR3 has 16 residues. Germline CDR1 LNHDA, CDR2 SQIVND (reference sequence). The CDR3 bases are TGTGCCAGTAGTAATTTGGGGCCGCAGGGCCCCTACGAGCAGTACTTC. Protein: CASSNLGPQGPYEQYF.

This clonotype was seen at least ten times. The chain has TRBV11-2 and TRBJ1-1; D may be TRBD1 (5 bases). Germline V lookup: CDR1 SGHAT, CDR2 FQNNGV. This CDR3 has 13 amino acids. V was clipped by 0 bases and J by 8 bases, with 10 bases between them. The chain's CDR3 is CASSLDIRTEAFF. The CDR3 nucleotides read TGTGCCAGCAGCTTAGATATCCGGACAGAAGCTTTCTTT.